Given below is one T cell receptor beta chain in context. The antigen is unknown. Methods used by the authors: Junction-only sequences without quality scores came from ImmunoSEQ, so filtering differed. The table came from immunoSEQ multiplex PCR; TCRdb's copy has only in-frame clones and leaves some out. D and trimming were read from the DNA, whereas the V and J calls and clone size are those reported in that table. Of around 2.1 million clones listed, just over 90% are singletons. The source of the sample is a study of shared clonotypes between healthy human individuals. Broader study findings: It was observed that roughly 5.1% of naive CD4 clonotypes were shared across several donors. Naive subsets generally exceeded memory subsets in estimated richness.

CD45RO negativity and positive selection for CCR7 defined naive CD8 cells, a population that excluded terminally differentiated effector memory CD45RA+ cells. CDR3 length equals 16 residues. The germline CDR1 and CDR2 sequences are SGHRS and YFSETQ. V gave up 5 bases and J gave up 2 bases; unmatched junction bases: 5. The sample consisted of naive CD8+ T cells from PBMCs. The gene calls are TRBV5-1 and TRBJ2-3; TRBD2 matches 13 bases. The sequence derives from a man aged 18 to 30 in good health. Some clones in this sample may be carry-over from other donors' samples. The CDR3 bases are TGCGCCAGCAGAAGCGGGACTAGCGGGATCACAGATACGCAGTATTTT. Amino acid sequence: CASRSGTSGITDTQYF.